The 32 T cell receptor beta chains given below trace back to one sample, sequenced in a study of glioma-infiltrating T cells after dendritic cell vaccination. Assay: immunoSEQ multiplex PCR; the TCRdb copy retains only in-frame clones and omits some. The table includes 30,000 to 40,000 clones, approximately 82% detected once. Specimen: blood, collected before dendritic cell vaccination. The receptor set was obtained from a human donor with glioblastoma.

The J gene is TRBJ2-7, the V gene TRBV27; 10 bases map to TRBD2. The CDR3 runs to 15 residues. J lost 5 bases, V lost 2 bases, and 6 bases had no gene match. The germline V gene encodes CDR1 MNHEY and CDR2 SMNVEV (reference sequence). Written as DNA, the CDR3 is TGTGCCAGCAGTTTAACTAGCGGGGAGTTCAACGAGCAGTACTTC. Amino acids: CASSLTSGEFNEQYF.

With regard to this clone: The sample carries other DNA sequences with the same CDR3. The chain is built from TRBV6-5 and TRBJ2-7; D call uncertain. V was trimmed by 3 bases and J by 2 bases, leaving 5 bases between them. CDR3 length: 12 amino acids. Per the germline V gene, CDR1 is MNHEY and CDR2 is SVGAGI. The CDR3 DNA follows: TGTGCCAGCAGTTATAGTCCCTACGAGCAGTACTTC. Translating it yields CASSYSPYEQYF.

The chain combines TRBV4-2 with TRBJ1-5; D is possibly TRBD1 (6 bases). Trimming took off 7 bases at V and 0 bases at J, with 16 bases between the two ends. This CDR3 contains 16 residues. Germline V CDR1 and CDR2: LGHNA, YNFKEQ. The CDR3 bases are TGTGCCAGCATCAAAGGGGGGGAGGATAGCAATCAGCCCCAGCATTTT. This translates into CASIKGGEDSNQPQHF.

The V and J genes are TRBV15 and TRBJ2-7, with 9 bases aligning to TRBD2. V shed 0 bases and J 5 bases; nucleotides not matched to a gene: 8. CDR1 is LNHNV and CDR2 is YYDKDF in the germline V gene (reference sequence). The CDR3 is 16 amino acids. The CDR3 DNA reads TGTGCCACCAGCAGAGAGCCAAGCGGGGGGCTCCACGAGCAGTACTTC. Amino acid sequence: CATSREPSGGLHEQYF.

This chain connects TRBV25-1 to TRBJ2-1; 7 nucleotides line up with TRBD2. CDR1 and CDR2 (germline): MGHDK, SYGVNS. V gave up 1 base and J gave up 3 bases; unmatched junction bases: 9. CDR3 size: 17 residues. CDR3 bases: TGTGCCAGCAGTGAATCTCGGCTAGCGGAGGACTACAATGAGCAGTTCTTC. It specifies CASSESRLAEDYNEQFF.

The J gene is TRBJ2-3, the V gene TRBV4-1; 7 bases match TRBD2. The CDR3 runs to 17 residues. CDR1 and CDR2 from the germline V gene are MGHRA and YSYEKL. Losses at the gene ends were 0 bases for V and 2 bases for J; bases not matched to a gene: 8. CDR3 region: CASSQEDGGTFTDTQYF. CDR3 nucleotides: TGCGCCAGCAGCCAAGAAGACGGGGGGACCTTCACAGATACGCAGTATTTT.

The chain combines TRBV6-5 with TRBJ1-1; a weak D match, TRBD1 (5 bases). The ends were cut back, 4 bases at V and 1 base at J, with 10 bases in the middle. The CDR3 covers 14 residues. Germline V gene sequence: CDR1 MNHEY, CDR2 SVGAGI. The DNA for the CDR3 is TGTGCCAGCAGTTGGTATACAGGGAACACTGAAGCTTTCTTT. This gives the protein CASSWYTGNTEAFF.

The J gene is TRBJ2-5, the V gene TRBV7-8; D might be TRBD2 (5 bases). CDR1 and CDR2 (germline): SGHVS, FQNEAQ. V was cut by 7 bases and J by 5 bases, with 14 bases left in between. The CDR3 totals 13 residues. The CDR3 DNA follows: TGTGCCAGCAAGACTACCGGGAAGGAGACCCAGTACTTC. Translated, it gives CASKTTGKETQYF. Full variable domain (missing parts from reference TRBV7-8 and TRBJ2-5): GAGVSQSPRYKVAKRGQDVALRCDPISGHVSLFWYQQALGQGPEFLTYFQNEAQLDKSGLPSDRFFAERPEGSVSTLKIQRTQQEDSAVYLCASKTTGKETQYFGPGTRLLVL.

The rearrangement joins TRBV5-1 to TRBJ2-3; the D is unclear. Trimming removed 4 bases at V and 4 bases at J, with 7 bases between. This CDR3 has 12 residues. CDR1 and CDR2 (germline): SGHRS, YFSETQ. The CDR3 bases are TGCGCCAGCAGCCAACAATCAGATACGCAGTATTTT. Encoded protein: CASSQQSDTQYF.

The V and J genes are TRBV5-6 and TRBJ2-1; 9 positions match TRBD1. The CDR3 extends over 15 amino acids. With 2 bases clipped from V and 6 bases from J, the junction kept 6 bases outside the gene matches. Looked up from germline, CDR1 is SGHDT and CDR2 is YYEEEE. CDR3 sequence: CASSFQQGAGNEQFF. The CDR3 DNA reads TGTGCCAGCAGCTTTCAACAGGGGGCCGGCAATGAGCAGTTCTTC.

V is TRBV4-2 and J is TRBJ2-7, with 12 bases that match TRBD2. The CDR3 spans 15 residues. Germline V gene sequence: CDR1 LGHNA, CDR2 YNFKEQ. Losses at the gene ends were 0 bases for V and 4 bases for J; bases not matched to a gene: 1. The CDR3 coding sequence is TGTGCCAGCAGCCAAGAGACTAGCGGGGGATACGAGCAGTACTTC. It yields the protein CASSQETSGGYEQYF.

The chain combines TRBV30 with TRBJ2-7; D is unresolved. V was cut by 4 bases and J by 3 bases, with 16 bases left in between. This CDR3 contains 14 residues. Germline V gene data show CDR1 as GTSNPN and CDR2 as SVGIG (reference sequence). CDR3 in DNA: TGTGCCTGGACCCCGTCCCAGGATTTCTACGAGCAGTACTTC. This gives the protein CAWTPSQDFYEQYF. Filled out from reference TRBV30 and TRBJ2-7, the complete variable domain reads SQTIHQWPATLVQPVGSPLSLECTVEGTSNPNLYWYRQAAGRGLQLLFYSVGIGQISSEVPQNLSASRPQDRQFILSSKKLLLSDSGFYLCAWTPSQDFYEQYFGPGTRLTVT.

This chain connects TRBV5-8 to TRBJ1-2, with D possibly being TRBD1 (5 bases). V was cut by 0 bases and J by 8 bases, with 11 bases left in between. Germline values: CDR1 SGHTS, CDR2 YDEGEE. This CDR3 is built from 13 residues. The CDR3 DNA reads as TGTGCCAGCAGCTTGGTCGCAGGGCAGGGCTACACCTTC. Translation gives CASSLVAGQGYTF. Looking up the rest from reference TRBV5-8 and TRBJ1-2 gives the full variable domain: EAGVTQSPTHLIKTRGQQATLRCSPISGHTSVYWYQQALGLGLQFLLWYDEGEERNRGNFPPRFSGRQFPNYSSELNVNALELEDSALYLCASSLVAGQGYTFGSGTRLTVV.

The chain is built from TRBV7-8 and TRBJ2-1; the D gene is possibly TRBD2 (5 bases). The CDR3 loop spans 15 amino acids. CDR1 SGHVS and CDR2 FQNEAQ come from the germline V gene. V was trimmed by 5 bases and J by 5 bases, leaving 16 bases between them. The DNA of the CDR3 is TGTGCCAGCAGCCGAGGGCCTCTCCCTGACAATGAGCAGTTCTTC. As protein: CASSRGPLPDNEQFF.

The V gene is TRBV5-1, the J gene TRBJ1-1; 8 nucleotides match TRBD1. CDR1 is SGHRS and CDR2 is YFSETQ in the germline V gene. This CDR3 is 14 amino acids long. J lost 1 base, V lost 6 bases, and 5 bases had no gene match. CDR3 protein: CASKWTGWNTEAFF. CDR3 DNA: TGCGCCAGCAAATGGACAGGGTGGAACACTGAAGCTTTCTTT.

The CDR3 protein is CASSDGQGAWDEQFF. CDR3 in DNA: TGCGCCAGCAGCGATGGACAGGGGGCATGGGATGAGCAGTTCTTC. V is TRBV4-3 and J is TRBJ2-1, with 11 positions matching TRBD1. The CDR3 totals 15 residues. Germline CDR1 and CDR2: LGHNA and YSLEER. V gave up 5 bases and J gave up 8 bases; unmatched junction bases: 8.

The chain links TRBV7-3 to TRBJ2-1; 13 positions agree with TRBD2. Germline V gene data show CDR1 as SGHTA and CDR2 as FQGTGA. The CDR3 runs 18 residues. V gave up 5 bases and J gave up 7 bases; unmatched junction bases: 14. DNA of the CDR3: TGTGCCAGCAGCCAATACGGACTAGCGGGGGCAAAGGGTAATGAGCAGTTCTTC. Translating it yields CASSQYGLAGAKGNEQFF.

A few counts support this clone. The chain recombines TRBV28 with TRBJ2-3; 9 nucleotides match TRBD1. J was trimmed by 5 bases and V by 7 bases; bases with no gene match: 13. Germline values: CDR1 MDHEN, CDR2 SYDVKM. This CDR3 has 16 amino acids. CDR3 region: CASNSQRQGVRDTQYF. DNA of the CDR3: TGTGCCAGCAATTCTCAAAGACAGGGGGTTAGAGATACGCAGTATTTT.

The chain links TRBV5-1 to TRBJ1-1; 8 bases map to TRBD1. The CDR3 covers 14 residues. Germline assignment: CDR1 SGHRS and CDR2 YFSETQ. The junction had 9 bases not matched to a gene; V was cut back by 3 bases and J by 8 bases. CDR3 sequence (DNA): TGCGCCAGCAGCTCCAACAGGGGGGCCTACGAAGCTTTCTTT. Translating it yields CASSSNRGAYEAFF.

Points on this clone: At one end, the junction sequence differs from germline, possibly due to a read error. Other nucleotide sequences in the sample specify the same CDR3. The V gene is TRBV2, the J gene TRBJ1-6; TRBD1 aligns across 8 bases. Germline V gene sequence: CDR1 SNHLY, CDR2 FYNNEI. The CDR3 contains 18 residues. The CDR3 DNA follows: TGTGCCAGCAGTGTTTCACAGGGGGTCAGCTCCTATAATTCCCCCCTCCACTTT. It specifies CASSVSQGVSSYNSPLHF.

This sequence joins TRBV5-4 and TRBJ2-4, with D perhaps matching TRBD1 (6 bases). Germline V gene lookup returns CDR1 SGHNT and CDR2 YYREEE (reference sequence). This CDR3 is 14 amino acids long. V was cut by 3 bases and J by 6 bases, with 13 bases left in between. CDR3 DNA: TGTGCCAGCAGCTCAGGGCAGGGGATAAACATTCAGTACTTC. It codes for CASSSGQGINIQYF.

The chain couples TRBV6-5 to TRBJ2-1; D is unclear. The V gene's germline CDR1 is MNHEY and CDR2 SVGAGI. Trimming removed 8 bases from V and 6 bases from J, with 17 bases in between. CDR3 length: 14 residues. This chain's CDR3 is CASCFDLGCNEQFF. The CDR3 DNA is TGTGCCAGCTGTTTTGACCTGGGCTGCAATGAGCAGTTCTTC.

The chain carries TRBV11-2 and TRBJ2-3; possibly TRBD2 for D (7 bases). This CDR3 comprises 17 residues. Germline lookup yields CDR1 SGHAT and CDR2 FQNNGV. V was pared by 7 bases and J by 6 bases, with 26 bases between. The CDR3 reads CASTHYPLGGPADTQYF. As DNA, the CDR3 is TGTGCCAGCACCCACTACCCCCTCGGGGGGCCGGCGGATACGCAGTATTTT.

The chain recombines TRBV5-1 with TRBJ2-1, with D tentatively TRBD2 (6 bases). V gave up 1 base and J gave up 0 bases, with 8 bases separating them. Germline values: CDR1 SGHRS, CDR2 YFSETQ. The CDR3 is 15 residues long. For the CDR3, the DNA is TGCGCCAGCAGCTTGAGCGGGTCCTCCTACAATGAGCAGTTCTTC. Its translation: CASSLSGSSYNEQFF.

The chain's CDR3 is CASSQEREDRAGFSAYEQYF. The DNA for the CDR3 is TGCGCCAGCAGCCAAGAACGAGAGGACAGGGCTGGTTTCAGCGCCTACGAGCAGTACTTC. The rearrangement joins TRBV4-3 to TRBJ2-7, with 8 positions matching TRBD1. CDR1 LGHNA and CDR2 YSLEER come from the germline V gene. After removal of 0 bases from V and 2 bases from J, the junction contained 18 bases not matched to a gene. The CDR3 runs to 20 residues.

The J gene is TRBJ2-1, the V gene TRBV27; the match to TRBD1 covers 7 bases. Trimming cost V 5 bases and J 6 bases; bases outside gene matches: 10. Germline V gene sequence: CDR1 MNHEY, CDR2 SMNVEV (reference sequence). The CDR3 extends over 15 amino acids. For the CDR3, the DNA is TGTGCCAGCAGTACACTCCCGACAGGGCCCAATGAGCAGTTCTTC. Translated, it gives CASSTLPTGPNEQFF.

The chain combines TRBV9 with TRBJ2-7; perhaps TRBD2 as D (6 bases). Trimming shortened V by 3 bases and J by 3 bases, and 10 bases separated the two germline ends. CDR1 is SGDLS and CDR2 is YYNGEE in the germline V gene. The CDR3 totals 13 residues. For the CDR3, the DNA is TGTGCCAGCAGCGGGGGACTTCACTACGAGCAGTACTTC. Its translation: CASSGGLHYEQYF.

The chain links TRBV7-2 to TRBJ1-4; no definite D call. In germline, CDR1 is SGHTA, CDR2 FQGNSA. The length of the CDR3 is 15 residues. V was cut by 5 bases and J by 0 bases, with 10 bases left in between. This CDR3 reads CASSLPTATNEKLFF. The CDR3 coding sequence is TGTGCCAGCAGCCTCCCAACTGCAACTAATGAAAAACTGTTTTTT. Using reference TRBV7-2 and TRBJ1-4 for the parts outside the CDR3, the full variable domain is GAGVSQSPSNKVTEKGKDVELRCDPISGHTALYWYRQSLGQGLEFLIYFQGNSAPDKSGLPSDRFSAERTGGSVSTLTIQRTQQEDSAVYLCASSLPTATNEKLFFGSGTQLSVL.

J is TRBJ1-1 and V is TRBV29-1; 8 bases are shared with TRBD1. Germline V gene sequence: CDR1 SQVTM, CDR2 ANQGSEA. The CDR3 contains 11 residues. The V segment lost 2 bases and the J segment 10 bases; nucleotides outside the gene matches: 3. DNA of the CDR3: TGCAGCGTTGAACAGGGGGCGGGAGCTTTCTTT. It translates to CSVEQGAGAFF.

The chain combines TRBV15 with TRBJ2-3; 10 positions agree with TRBD2. The CDR3 totals 16 residues. The germline V gene has CDR1 LNHNV and CDR2 YYDKDF (reference sequence). Trimming took 5 bases from V and 2 from J; bases not matched to a gene: 7. The DNA for the CDR3 is TGTGCCACCAGCTCTACCGGGACTAGCGTCACAGATACGCAGTATTTT. This sequence encodes CATSSTGTSVTDTQYF.

The chain is built from TRBV9 and TRBJ1-2; 8 bases fit TRBD1. CDR1 is SGDLS, CDR2 YYNGEE, per germline. The CDR3 is 16 residues long. V lost 3 bases to trimming and J lost 4 bases; unmatched junction nucleotides: 11. The CDR3 nucleotides read TGTGCCAGCAGCGCCGGTTGGCAGGGGGCCGGCTATGGCTACACCTTC. This sequence encodes CASSAGWQGAGYGYTF.

This clone was counted once. The chain carries TRBV11-2 and TRBJ2-5, with TRBD2 identical over 8 bases. The CDR3 totals 14 residues. V lost 1 base, J lost 4 bases, and 2 bases stayed unmatched. CDR1 is SGHAT, CDR2 FQNNGV, per germline. The CDR3 loop is CASSLGGGLETQYF. CDR3 in DNA: TGTGCCAGCAGCTTAGGCGGGGGGTTAGAGACCCAGTACTTC.